The source of this T cell receptor beta chain is a study of response to subunit inactivated influenza vaccine. CDR1 and CDR2 from the germline V gene are SGHVS and FQNEAQ. V gave up 2 bases and J gave up 0 bases, with 8 bases separating them. The CDR3 sequence is 14 residues long. TCRdb re-called the RT-PCR reads through MiXCR, storing one row per CDR3 protein. The sample lists 500,000 to 600,000 distinct CDR3 sequences, 7.5% to 8.5% seen once, with 13% in the top ten. This clonotype was recorded at least ten times. What it binds is unknown. Study outcomes and limitations: After each seasonal influenza vaccination, few new T cells are recruited, the authors suggested.

The sample was PBMCs from blood, taken about 23 months after vaccination. The chain is built from TRBV7-8 and TRBJ2-7, with D possibly TRBD2 on 6 matching bases. The sequence was collected from a man aged 45-69 years who received an inactivated influenza vaccine. CDR3 sequence: CASSLRGNSYEQYF. The CDR3 bases are TGTGCCAGCAGCTTACGCGGGAACTCCTACGAGCAGTACTTC.